This entry describes one T cell receptor beta chain. Its antigen is currently not known. No base qualities exist here, and no much larger clone lies one base off it. V and J are trimmed by 5 bases and 7 bases, and the gene matches miss 8 bases of the junction. The germline V gene gives CDR1 as SGHAT and CDR2 as FQNNGV. Counted from cysteine to phenylalanine, this CDR3 has 14 amino acids. The retained sequence is limited to the CDR3, 42 bases, with the frame set at the first base. This record comes from a study of blood T cell repertoires in COVID-19 (dated by TCRdb to 2019 to 2021). With respect to the entire study: Samples from collaborators originated in the United States, Italy and Spain and spanned both the acute and convalescent phases of COVID-19. The dataset comprised deeply sampled blood TCRbeta repertoires from subjects exposed to, actively infected with, or recovered from COVID-19. The samples were drawn from two sources: the first 160 participants of the ongoing ImmuneRACE study, and about 1,300 subjects contributed by 6 global collaborators. Where HLA class I and class II types were available, the types were taken from metadata supplied by the sample provider, not from assay-based typing. The prospective study material was composed of cDNA or gDNA derived from T cells, B-cell-depleted T cells, or PBMCs. Sample metadata almost always included a de-identified subject ID, COVID-19 status, age in years and sex. The repertoires were made available in a free public database intended to serve as a resource for research on the immune response to SARS-CoV-2.

Participants in the prospective study were aged roughly 18 to 100 years, lived in about two dozen United States geographic areas, and enrolled through a virtual design. To assign participants to cohorts, the prospective study relied on clinical history that participants themselves reported in a screening survey and a study questionnaire. In the prospective study, mobile phlebotomists collected whole blood, serum and a nasopharyngeal or oropharyngeal swab from each participant. Participants in the prospective study had the option to provide additional blood draws and questionnaires over a 2-month period. Before DNA extraction, blood samples from the prospective study were shipped at room temperature or frozen. Beyond this particular receptor, the publication reports: Clinical and demographic metadata were provided uncurated, with the amount varying by source and participant.

TCRbeta CDR3 regions were amplified from genomic DNA by means of the immunoSEQ Assay, a bias-controlled multiplex PCR. Concerning the study's data processing: The number of nucleated cells in each sample was estimated from the amplification of reference gene primers within the assay. Sequence reads were collapsed and filtered to measure the absolute abundance of every unique TCRbeta CDR3 rearrangement. For each sample, productive Simpson clonality was calculated as the square root of Simpson's diversity index over productive rearrangements. Imported from immuneACCESS, the table was reduced by TCRdb to in-frame sequences with V and J called. These copies leave out some clones; in studies compared against another copy, an unresolved V gene accounts for under half, and the cause of the remainder is not known. Clone size and V and J calls were adopted from that table, with D and trimming inferred from the DNA. The sample records 200,000 to 250,000 clones, around 87% of which are singletons. The ten largest clones represent around 6% of the sample.

The chain is encoded by TRBV11-2 joined to TRBJ1-5; 7 central nucleotides agree with TRBD1. The specimen was PBMCs or T cells enriched from blood (not recorded which). The TCR comes from a woman in her twenties or thirties with acute COVID-19. The CDR3 region has the sequence CASSPNRGQQPQHF. DNA sequence: TGTGCCAGCAGCCCTAATAGGGGGCAGCAGCCCCAGCATTTT.